What follows is one T cell receptor beta chain and its context. Antigen specificity is unknown. All of the isolated RNA was reverse transcribed, so expressed TCRB transcripts were sequenced. Read counts averaged roughly 3.5 million for samples of naive, central memory and regulatory T cells. Profiled with immunoSEQ multiplex PCR; TCRdb holds only in-frame clones, not every one. Among under 550,000 clones listed, 11% were seen once. The data stem from a study of beta chain features in type 1 diabetes. Study-wide points: Shorter templates might be favored by PCR, and equally so in patients and in controls. Type 1 diabetes patients had fewer VDJ junction insertions and more deletions. Within each of all four CD4+ subsets, Type 1 diabetes patients had TCRB CDR3s that were moderately but significantly shorter.

The TCR comes from a young woman in good health. The sequencing sample was made of naive CD4+ T cells from blood.

Here the CDR3 DNA reads TGTGCCAGCAGCTTAGTTGGACAGACCGGGGAGCTGTTTTTT. Translating gives CASSLVGQTGELFF. The V call is TRBV11-3, the J call TRBJ2-2; possibly TRBD1 for D (6 bases). CDR3 length equals 14 residues. CDR1 and CDR2 from the germline V gene are SGHNT and YENEEA. The V end lost 1 base, the J end lost 5 bases, and 8 bases lay between the germline ends.